These T cell receptor beta chains were read from a single sample in a study of cytomegalovirus exposure and HLA in healthy donors. Assay used: immunoSEQ multiplex PCR; TCRdb lists only in-frame clones, some missing. The data hold under 40,000 clones, with roughly 90% observed a single time. Material for sequencing was PBMCs. These receptors all come from a young woman in good health and CMV-seronegative. Each CDR3 is given with its conserved first and last residue. A D gene is named only where the DNA matches it firmly.

V gene: TRBV19; CDR3 length: 16; D gene: TRBD1; J gene: TRBJ1-2; CDR3 DNA: TGTGCCAGTAGTCTGCGGGCGGGACAGTCAAACTATGGCTACACCTTC; CDR3 protein: CASSLRAGQSNYGYTF
V gene: TRBV6-4; CDR3 length: 15; D gene: -; J gene: TRBJ1-5; CDR3 DNA: TGTGCCAGCAGTCCCGAGGCACGGAGCAATCAGCCCCAGCATTTT; CDR3 protein: CASSPEARSNQPQHF
V gene: TRBV30; CDR3 length: 13; D gene: -; J gene: TRBJ2-7; CDR3 DNA: TGTGCCTGGAGTGTAGGCCAACGAGGCGAGCAGTACTTC; CDR3 protein: CAWSVGQRGEQYF
V gene: TRBV7-6; CDR3 length: 16; D gene: TRBD2; J gene: TRBJ2-1; CDR3 DNA: TGTGCCAGCAGCTTACTGGCTAGCGGGAGCTCAAATGAGCAGTTCTTC; CDR3 protein: CASSLLASGSSNEQFF
V gene: TRBV11-3; CDR3 length: 14; D gene: TRBD2; J gene: TRBJ2-2; CDR3 DNA: TGTGCCAGCAGCTTAGGGACTAGCACCGGGGAGCTGTTTTTT; CDR3 protein: CASSLGTSTGELFF
V gene: TRBV7-2; CDR3 length: 17; D gene: TRBD2; J gene: TRBJ2-1; CDR3 DNA: TGTGCCAGCAGACTCCAGGGGTACTTAGCGGGAGAAAATGAGCAGTTCTTC; CDR3 protein: CASRLQGYLAGENEQFF
V gene: TRBV28; CDR3 length: 18; D gene: TRBD1; J gene: TRBJ2-7; CDR3 DNA: TGTGCCAGCAGTTTTTGGACAGGGGTACAGTCTAGAAACTACGAGCAGTACTTC; CDR3 protein: CASSFWTGVQSRNYEQYF
V gene: TRBV2; CDR3 length: 12; D gene: -; J gene: TRBJ2-7; CDR3 DNA: TGTTCCAAGAGGGAGACGGCATACGAGCAGTACTTC; CDR3 protein: CSKRETAYEQYF
V gene: TRBV27; CDR3 length: 16; D gene: TRBD1; J gene: TRBJ2-7; CDR3 DNA: TGTGCCAGCACTAAAGGGAGAGGGGGCGACTCCTACGAGCAGTACTTC; CDR3 protein: CASTKGRGGDSYEQYF
V gene: TRBV5-1; CDR3 length: 16; D gene: TRBD1; J gene: TRBJ1-2; CDR3 DNA: TGCGCCAGCAGCACCTTAGGACAGGGGGCTACCTATGGCTACACCTTC; CDR3 protein: CASSTLGQGATYGYTF
V gene: TRBV28; CDR3 length: 13; D gene: -; J gene: TRBJ2-1; CDR3 DNA: TGTGCCAGCAGTTTTATTCGTCACAATGAGCAGTTCTTC; CDR3 protein: CASSFIRHNEQFF